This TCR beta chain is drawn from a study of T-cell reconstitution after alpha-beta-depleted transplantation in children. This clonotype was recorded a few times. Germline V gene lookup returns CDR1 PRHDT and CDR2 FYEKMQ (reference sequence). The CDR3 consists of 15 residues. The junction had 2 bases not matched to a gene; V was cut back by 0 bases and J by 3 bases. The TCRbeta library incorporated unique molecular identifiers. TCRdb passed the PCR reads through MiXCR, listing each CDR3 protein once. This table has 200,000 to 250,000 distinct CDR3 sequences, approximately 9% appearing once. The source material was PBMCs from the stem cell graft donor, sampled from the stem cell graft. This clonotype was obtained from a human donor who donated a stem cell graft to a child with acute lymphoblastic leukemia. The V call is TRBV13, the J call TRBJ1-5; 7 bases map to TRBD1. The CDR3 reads CASSLGGGLNQPQHF. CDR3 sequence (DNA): TGTGCCAGCAGCTTAGGAGGGGGCCTCAATCAGCCCCAGCATTTT.